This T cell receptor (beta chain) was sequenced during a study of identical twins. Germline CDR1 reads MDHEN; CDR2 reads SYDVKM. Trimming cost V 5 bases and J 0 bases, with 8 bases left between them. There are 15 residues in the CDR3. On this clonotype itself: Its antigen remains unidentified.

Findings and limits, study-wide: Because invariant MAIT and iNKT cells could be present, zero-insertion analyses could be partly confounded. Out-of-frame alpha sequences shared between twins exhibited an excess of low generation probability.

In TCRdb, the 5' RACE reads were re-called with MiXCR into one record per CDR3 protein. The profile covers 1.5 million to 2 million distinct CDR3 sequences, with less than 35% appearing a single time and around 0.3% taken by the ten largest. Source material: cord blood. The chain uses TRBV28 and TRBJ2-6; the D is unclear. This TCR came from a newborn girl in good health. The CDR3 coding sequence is TGTGCCAGCAGTGTCCATTACTCTGGGGCCAACGTCCTGACTTTC. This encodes CASSVHYSGANVLTF. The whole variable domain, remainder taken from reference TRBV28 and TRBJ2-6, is DVKVTQSSRYLVKRTGEKVFLECVQDMDHENMFWYRQDPGLGLRLIYFSYDVKMKEKGDIPEGYSVSREKKERFSLILESASTNQTSMYLCASSVHYSGANVLTFGAGSRLTVL.